The clone carrying this TCR beta chain was picked up a small number of times. An end of the junction differs from the germline gene, which may be a read error. Amplification of TCR beta CDR3 regions was performed using RNA transcripts as template. HTBI primers drove first-round RT-PCR of the TCR CDR3. MiXCR, applied by TCRdb to the multiplex PCR reads, yields one record per CDR3 protein. The sample records around 350,000 distinct CDR3 sequences, around 14% being singletons. The record originates from a study of T cells in Graves' hyperthyroidism and ophthalmopathy. This CDR3 is built from 12 residues.

The sample consisted of blood. V is TRBV12-3 or TRBV12-4 and J is TRBJ2-3; D is possibly TRBD1 or TRBD2 (5 bases each). The origin of this receptor is a woman between 18 and 30 years old with Graves' hyperthyroidism. In nucleotides, the CDR3 is TGTGCCAGCAGTCTAGCAACAGGTACGCAGTATTTT. It codes for CASSLATGTQYF.